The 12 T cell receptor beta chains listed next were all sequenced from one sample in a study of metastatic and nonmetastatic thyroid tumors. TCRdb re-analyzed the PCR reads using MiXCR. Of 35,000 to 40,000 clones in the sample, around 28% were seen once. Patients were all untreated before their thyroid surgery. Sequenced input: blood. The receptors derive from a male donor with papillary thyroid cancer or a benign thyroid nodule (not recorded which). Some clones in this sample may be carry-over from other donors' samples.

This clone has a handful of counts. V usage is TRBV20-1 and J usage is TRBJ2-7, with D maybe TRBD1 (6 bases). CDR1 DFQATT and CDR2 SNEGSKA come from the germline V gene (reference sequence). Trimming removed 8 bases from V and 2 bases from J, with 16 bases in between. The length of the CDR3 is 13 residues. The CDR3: CSSRDTVTYEQYF. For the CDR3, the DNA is TGCAGTTCCCGGGACACCGTGACCTACGAGCAGTACTTC.

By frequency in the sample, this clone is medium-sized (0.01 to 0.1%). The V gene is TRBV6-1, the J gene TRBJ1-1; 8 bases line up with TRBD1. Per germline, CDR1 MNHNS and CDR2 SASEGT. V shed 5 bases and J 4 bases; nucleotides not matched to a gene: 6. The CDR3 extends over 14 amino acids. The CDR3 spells CASSLGQVGTEAFF. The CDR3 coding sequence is TGTGCCAGCAGTTTGGGACAGGTGGGCACTGAAGCTTTCTTT.

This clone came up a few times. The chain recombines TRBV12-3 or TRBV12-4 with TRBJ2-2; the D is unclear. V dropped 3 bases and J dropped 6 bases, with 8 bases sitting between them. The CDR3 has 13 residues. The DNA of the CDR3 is TGTGCCAGCAGTTTGACCCGGCCCGGGGAGCTGTTTTTT. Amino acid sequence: CASSLTRPGELFF.

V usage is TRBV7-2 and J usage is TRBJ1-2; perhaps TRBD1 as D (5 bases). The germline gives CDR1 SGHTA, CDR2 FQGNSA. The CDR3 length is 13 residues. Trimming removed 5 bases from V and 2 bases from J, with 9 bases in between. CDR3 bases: TGTGCCAGCAGCCCCGACAGAAACTATGGCTACACCTTC. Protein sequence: CASSPDRNYGYTF.

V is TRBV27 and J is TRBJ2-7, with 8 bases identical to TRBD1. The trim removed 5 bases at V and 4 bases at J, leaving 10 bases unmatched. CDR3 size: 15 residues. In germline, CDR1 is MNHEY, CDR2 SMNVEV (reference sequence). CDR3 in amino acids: CASSPQGGAGYEQYF. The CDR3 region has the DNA TGTGCCAGCAGTCCACAGGGGGGCGCGGGGTACGAGCAGTACTTC.

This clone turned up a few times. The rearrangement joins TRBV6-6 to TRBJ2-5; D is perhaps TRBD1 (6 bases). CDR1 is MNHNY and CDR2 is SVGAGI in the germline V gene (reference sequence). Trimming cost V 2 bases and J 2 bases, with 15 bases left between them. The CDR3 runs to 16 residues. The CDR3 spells CASSYQGRGQQETQYF. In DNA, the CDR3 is TGTGCCAGCAGTTACCAGGGCAGGGGCCAACAAGAGACCCAGTACTTC.

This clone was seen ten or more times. Here the CDR3 reads CASSMGTEAFF. The CDR3 coding sequence is TGTGCCAGTAGTATGGGCACTGAAGCTTTCTTT. The chain couples TRBV19 to TRBJ1-1; D is ambiguous. Germline V gives CDR1 LNHDA, CDR2 SQIVND (reference sequence). Trimming cost V 3 bases and J 4 bases, with 3 bases left between them. The CDR3 has 11 residues.

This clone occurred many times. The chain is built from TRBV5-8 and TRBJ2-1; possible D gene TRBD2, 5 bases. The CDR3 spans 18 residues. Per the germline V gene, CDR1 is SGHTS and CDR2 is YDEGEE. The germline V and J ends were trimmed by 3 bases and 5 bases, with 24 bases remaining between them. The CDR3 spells CASSSPAWTDSPHNEQFF. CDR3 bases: TGTGCCAGCAGCTCCCCCGCGTGGACGGACTCCCCTCACAATGAGCAGTTCTTC.

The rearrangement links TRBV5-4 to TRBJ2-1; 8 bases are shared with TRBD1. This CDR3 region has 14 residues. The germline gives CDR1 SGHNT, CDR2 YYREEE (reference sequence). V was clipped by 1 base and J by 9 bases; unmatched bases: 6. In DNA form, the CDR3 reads TGTGCCAGCAGCTTGTCAGGACAGGGAGGTGAGCAGTTCTTC. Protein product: CASSLSGQGGEQFF.

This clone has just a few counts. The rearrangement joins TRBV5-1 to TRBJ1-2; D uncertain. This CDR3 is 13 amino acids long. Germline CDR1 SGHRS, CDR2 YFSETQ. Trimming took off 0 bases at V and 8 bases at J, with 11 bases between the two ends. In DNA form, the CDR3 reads TGCGCCAGCAGCTTGGGCACCCTGGGAGGCTACACCTTC. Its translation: CASSLGTLGGYTF.

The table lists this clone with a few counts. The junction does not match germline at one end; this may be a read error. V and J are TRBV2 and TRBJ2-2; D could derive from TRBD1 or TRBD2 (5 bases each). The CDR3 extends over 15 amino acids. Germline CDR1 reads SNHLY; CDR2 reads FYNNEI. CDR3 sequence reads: CASSEDYSGTGELFF. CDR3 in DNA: TGTGCCAGCAGTGAAGACTACAGTGGGACCGGGGAGCTGTTCTTT.

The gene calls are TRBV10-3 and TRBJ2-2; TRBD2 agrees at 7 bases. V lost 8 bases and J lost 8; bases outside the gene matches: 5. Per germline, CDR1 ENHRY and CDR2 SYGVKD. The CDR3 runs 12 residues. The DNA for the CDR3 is TGTGCCATCCTGAGCGGGGCGGGGGAGCTGTTTTTT. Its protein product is CAILSGAGELFF.